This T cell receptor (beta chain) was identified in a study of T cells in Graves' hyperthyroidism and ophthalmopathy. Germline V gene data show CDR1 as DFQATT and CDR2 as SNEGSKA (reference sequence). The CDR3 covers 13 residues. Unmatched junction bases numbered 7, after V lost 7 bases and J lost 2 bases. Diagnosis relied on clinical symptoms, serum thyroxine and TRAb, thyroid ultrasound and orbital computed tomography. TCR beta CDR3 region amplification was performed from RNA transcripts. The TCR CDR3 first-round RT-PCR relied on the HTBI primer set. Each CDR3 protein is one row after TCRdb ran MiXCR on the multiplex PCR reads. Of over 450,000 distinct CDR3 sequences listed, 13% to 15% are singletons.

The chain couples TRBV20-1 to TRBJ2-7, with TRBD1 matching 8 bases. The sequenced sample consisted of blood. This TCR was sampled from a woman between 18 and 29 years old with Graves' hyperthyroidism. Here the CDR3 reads CSVSFRGPYEQYF. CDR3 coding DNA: TGCAGTGTCTCGTTCAGGGGGCCCTACGAGCAGTACTTC.